Presented here are 29 T cell receptor beta chains from one specimen sequenced in a study of PD-L1 blockade in urothelial cancer (dated by TCRdb to between 2016 and 2019). To prepare the library, the immunoSEQ multiplex PCR assay was applied. The table comes from immuneACCESS by way of TCRdb, which keeps in-frame sequences with V and J called. Part of the clones is missing from these tables; in studies checked, under half for an unresolved V gene and the rest for unknown reasons. The table for this sample lists 75,000 to 90,000 clones; 82% of them were counted only once. The top ten constitute 9% to 9.5% of the sample. This specimen was PBMCs, taken around atezolizumab (anti-PD-L1) treatment. These receptors originate from a man in his 70s with urothelial cancer.

The CDR3 sequence: CASSRGTGEVDEQYF. As DNA, the CDR3 is TGTGCCAGCTCACGAGGGACAGGGGAAGTGGACGAGCAGTACTTC. V gene TRBV18 combines with J gene TRBJ2-7; 10 bases are a match to TRBD1. V shed 4 bases, J shed 5 bases, and the junction held 8 bases outside the gene matches. Germline CDR1 and CDR2: KGHSH and LQKENI. This CDR3 region has 15 residues.

The chain recombines TRBV13 with TRBJ1-4; tentatively, D is TRBD1 (6 bases). The CDR3 sequence is 13 residues long. V was shortened by 3 bases and J by 8 bases, with 10 bases between the two germline ends. Germline V gene data show CDR1 as PRHDT and CDR2 as FYEKMQ (reference sequence). The CDR3, as DNA: TGTGCCAGCAGCTTTGGACAGCAAGAAAAACTGTTTTTT. This encodes CASSFGQQEKLFF.

The chain joins TRBV7-2 to TRBJ1-5; no firm D call. Trimming shortened V by 3 bases and J by 0 bases, and 3 bases separated the two germline ends. The CDR3 sequence is 13 residues long. The germline V gene has CDR1 SGHTA and CDR2 FQGNSA. The CDR3 loop reads CASSFNSNQPQHF. The CDR3 coding sequence is TGTGCCAGCAGCTTTAATAGCAATCAGCCCCAGCATTTT.

This rearrangement joins TRBV15 to TRBJ2-7; D possibly corresponds to TRBD1 (6 bases). From germline, CDR1 is LNHNV and CDR2 YYDKDF (reference sequence). This CDR3 comprises 14 residues. The V gene lost 1 base and the J gene lost 4 bases, with 11 bases spanning the gap. Here the CDR3 DNA reads TGTGCCACCAGCAGAGGGAGACAGGCTTACGAGCAGTACTTC. It codes for CATSRGRQAYEQYF.

The chain recombines TRBV6-5 with TRBJ2-7; 7 bases match TRBD1. The CDR3 covers 14 residues. Unmatched junction bases numbered 7, after V lost 6 bases and J lost 2 bases. Germline V gene lookup returns CDR1 MNHEY and CDR2 SVGAGI. The CDR3, as DNA: TGTGCCAGCAGGGTACTTGGGACAGCCTACGAGCAGTACTTC. It is translated as CASRVLGTAYEQYF.

The chain is built from TRBV19 and TRBJ1-3; D unclear. V lost 3 bases and J 0 bases, leaving 9 bases between the germline ends. The CDR3 runs 15 residues. Germline values: CDR1 LNHDA, CDR2 SQIVND (reference sequence). The DNA for the CDR3 is TGTGCCAGTAGTATCTCAGTATACTCTGGAAACACCATATATTTT. As protein: CASSISVYSGNTIYF.

The chain carries TRBV7-9 and TRBJ2-4, with D hard to call. The CDR3 consists of 11 residues. Germline-derived CDR1 and CDR2 are SEHNR and FQNEAQ (reference sequence). V lost 7 bases and J lost 7, with 8 bases in between. The CDR3 nucleotides are TGTGCCAGCACCGACGGGAACATTCAGTACTTC. This gives the protein CASTDGNIQYF.

DNA for the CDR3: TGCGCCAGCAGCCCTTCAGGGGGGCAGGGCTATGGCTACACCTTC. Its translation: CASSPSGGQGYGYTF. This chain uses TRBV5-1 with TRBJ1-2, with 7 bases identical to TRBD1. The CDR3 runs to 15 residues. Trimming took 4 bases from V and 4 from J; bases not matched to a gene: 10. Per the germline V gene, CDR1 is SGHRS and CDR2 is YFSETQ.

By share of the sample, this clone is medium-sized. V usage is TRBV27 and J usage is TRBJ1-2; tentative D call: TRBD1 (5 bases). This CDR3 contains 14 residues. The V end was cut by 5 bases, the J end by 5 bases, with 15 bases between. CDR1 and CDR2 (germline): MNHEY, SMNVEV (reference sequence). This chain's CDR3 is CASSGTNRRYGYTF. In nucleotides, the CDR3 is TGTGCCAGCAGTGGGACTAACCGACGATATGGCTACACCTTC.

The rearrangement uses TRBV5-4 and TRBJ1-2; 8 bases are shared with TRBD1. Trimming took 4 bases from V and 8 from J; bases not matched to a gene: 4. The CDR3 sequence is 12 residues long. CDR1 and CDR2 (germline): SGHNT, YYREEE (reference sequence). This CDR3 reads CASSRTGNGYTF. The DNA for the CDR3 is TGTGCCAGCAGCAGGACAGGGAACGGCTACACCTTC.

V is TRBV6-5 and J is TRBJ2-7, with TRBD2 matching over 11 bases. Germline V gives CDR1 MNHEY, CDR2 SVGAGI. This CDR3 region has 14 residues. The trim removed 6 bases at V and 6 bases at J, leaving 7 bases unmatched. The CDR3 sequence: CASRGGLAGGEQYF. CDR3 coding DNA: TGTGCCAGCAGAGGGGGGCTAGCGGGAGGCGAGCAGTACTTC.

A single count supports this clone. The chain employs TRBV7-9 and TRBJ2-7, with TRBD2 identical over 11 bases. The CDR3 sequence is 15 residues long. The J segment lost 2 bases and the V segment lost 4 bases, leaving 4 bases of the junction unmatched. Germline V CDR1 and CDR2: SEHNR, FQNEAQ (reference sequence). The chain's CDR3 is CASSSRLAGTYEQYF. The CDR3 DNA reads TGTGCCAGCAGCTCCCGACTAGCGGGAACCTACGAGCAGTACTTC.

This clone has just a few counts. V is TRBV5-4 and J is TRBJ1-6; D is unresolved. V was clipped by 0 bases and J by 7 bases, with 5 bases between them. This CDR3 contains 13 residues. CDR1 is SGHNT and CDR2 is YYREEE in the germline V gene (reference sequence). The CDR3 bases are TGTGCCAGCAGCTTGGGCGGGAATTCACCCCTCCACTTT. Amino acid sequence: CASSLGGNSPLHF.

With respect to this clone: Other DNA variants within this sample encode the same CDR3. This chain connects TRBV4-1 to TRBJ2-1; TRBD2 matches at 9 bases. Germline trimming cut 0 bases from V and 8 bases from J; bases unmatched to any gene: 11. The CDR3 has 17 residues. CDR1 MGHRA and CDR2 YSYEKL come from the germline V gene. CDR3 sequence (DNA): TGCGCCAGCAGCCAAGATCTGGCGGGAGGGCCGTTGGATGAGCAGTTCTTC. Its translation is CASSQDLAGGPLDEQFF.

This sequence joins TRBV19 and TRBJ2-2, with 9 bases lining up with TRBD1. The germline V gene encodes CDR1 LNHDA and CDR2 SQIVND (reference sequence). The CDR3 is 16 amino acids. V lost 7 bases and J lost 0; bases outside the gene matches: 6. CDR3 sequence: CASKTQGASNTGELFF. CDR3 sequence (DNA): TGTGCCAGTAAAACACAGGGGGCGTCGAACACCGGGGAGCTGTTTTTT.

A single count supports this clone. The CDR3 loop is CAISEVGVAGENEQFF. The CDR3, as DNA: TGTGCCATCAGTGAGGTCGGGGTAGCGGGAGAGAATGAGCAGTTCTTC. This sequence joins TRBV10-3 and TRBJ2-1; TRBD2 aligns across 9 bases. Germline trimming cut 2 bases from V and 7 bases from J; bases unmatched to any gene: 9. The germline V gene encodes CDR1 ENHRY and CDR2 SYGVKD. The CDR3 runs 16 residues.

V and J are TRBV29-1 and TRBJ1-1; D might be TRBD1 (5 bases). The CDR3 has 15 amino acids. CDR1 is SQVTM, CDR2 ANQGSEA, per germline. Trimming removed 4 bases from V and 0 bases from J, with 15 bases in between. CDR3 protein: CSVGGGQIMNTEAFF. DNA for the CDR3: TGCAGCGTTGGGGGAGGACAAATCATGAACACTGAAGCTTTCTTT.

The rearrangement links TRBV27 to TRBJ1-1; D may be TRBD1 (6 bases). Germline V gene lookup returns CDR1 MNHEY and CDR2 SMNVEV (reference sequence). The CDR3 has 16 amino acids. Trimming left V 0 bases short and J 0 bases short, with 11 bases between. CDR3 DNA sequence: TGTGCCAGCAGTTTATCGCGGGGGCGGGTGAACACTGAAGCTTTCTTT. This encodes CASSLSRGRVNTEAFF.

This clone was seen just once. The chain uses TRBV5-3 and TRBJ2-7; 12 bases fit TRBD2. TRBV5-3 is an ORF, and what it does is uncertain. The CDR3 totals 18 residues. Trimming took 4 bases from V and 2 from J; bases not matched to a gene: 13. Here the CDR3 reads CARSRDHTSGRTTYEQYF. CDR3 DNA sequence: TGTGCCAGAAGCCGGGACCATACTAGCGGGAGGACTACCTACGAGCAGTACTTC.

V is TRBV11-2 and J is TRBJ2-7, with 8 positions matching TRBD2. The CDR3 is 15 residues long. Germline trimming cut 5 bases from V and 1 base from J; bases unmatched to any gene: 7. The germline V gene encodes CDR1 SGHAT and CDR2 FQNNGV. The CDR3 nucleotides are TGTGCCAGCAGCCTGGGACTAGGGCTGTCCTACGAGCAGTACTTC. This encodes CASSLGLGLSYEQYF.

This clone was seen just once. This chain uses TRBV18 with TRBJ1-5; D gene ambiguous. The CDR3 sequence is 13 residues long. The V gene's germline CDR1 is KGHSH and CDR2 LQKENI. The V end lost 2 bases, the J end lost 8 bases, and 10 bases lay between the germline ends. CDR3 nucleotides: TGTGCCAGCTCACCAAGCACTGTGGAGCCCCAGCATTTT. As protein: CASSPSTVEPQHF.

The chain is built from TRBV7-3 and TRBJ2-1, with 7 positions matching TRBD1. With 5 bases clipped from V and 8 bases from J, the junction kept 9 bases outside the gene matches. CDR1 is SGHTA, CDR2 FQGTGA, per germline. The CDR3 consists of 14 residues. CDR3 DNA: TGTGCCAGCAGCCCCCAGACAGGGTTTGATGAGCAGTTCTTC. Translation: CASSPQTGFDEQFF.

This chain joins TRBV2 and TRBJ2-1; 7 bases align to TRBD1. Trimming at V came to 0 bases and at J to 7 bases, leaving 9 bases not matched to a gene. The CDR3 runs 16 residues. Per the germline V gene, CDR1 is SNHLY and CDR2 is FYNNEI. CDR3 bases: TGTGCCAGCAGTGAAGCAGGGACAGACTTCGAAAATGAGCAGTTCTTC. This encodes CASSEAGTDFENEQFF.

The chain joins TRBV7-9 to TRBJ2-7; D perhaps matches TRBD1 (7 bases). Looked up from germline, CDR1 is SEHNR and CDR2 is FQNEAQ (reference sequence). This CDR3 is built from 15 residues. Trimming took 5 bases from V and 6 from J, leaving 20 bases between them. As DNA, the CDR3 is TGTGCCAGCAGCGAACCCCCGGCAGGGGGAGGCGAGCAGTACTTC. Translating gives CASSEPPAGGGEQYF.

This chain links TRBV5-1 with TRBJ2-7, with a weak D call TRBD1 (6 bases). V was clipped by 3 bases and J by 0 bases, with 10 bases between them. Germline V gives CDR1 SGHRS, CDR2 YFSETQ. This CDR3 is built from 14 residues. CDR3 coding DNA: TGCGCCAGCAGCTCGGCGGACAGCTCCTACGAGCAGTACTTC. It encodes CASSSADSSYEQYF.

The J gene is TRBJ1-2, the V gene TRBV15; weak D call: TRBD1 (5 bases). Germline CDR1 and CDR2: LNHNV and YYDKDF (reference sequence). V was shortened by 0 bases and J by 3 bases, with 11 bases between the two germline ends. The CDR3 extends over 15 amino acids. This CDR3 is CATSRDGATYYGYTF. DNA of the CDR3: TGTGCCACCAGCAGAGATGGGGCCACCTACTATGGCTACACCTTC.

The rearrangement uses TRBV10-3 and TRBJ2-7, with 8 positions matching TRBD1. Germline V lookup: CDR1 ENHRY, CDR2 SYGVKD. The CDR3 loop spans 12 amino acids. Unmatched junction bases numbered 5, after V lost 8 bases and J lost 5 bases. CDR3 coding DNA: TGTGCCATCGGAGGACAGGGCGACGAGCAGTACTTC. Amino acids: CAIGGQGDEQYF.

The CDR3 sequence: CASSPDGVLYNEQFF. The CDR3 DNA is TGTGCCAGCTCACCAGACGGAGTCCTTTACAATGAGCAGTTCTTC. The rearrangement links TRBV18 to TRBJ2-1; unclear D gene. The germline V gene has CDR1 KGHSH and CDR2 LQKENI. The V end was cut by 2 bases, the J end by 4 bases, with 12 bases between. The CDR3 is 15 residues long. The full variable domain, with the rest looked up from reference TRBV18 and TRBJ2-1, is NAGVMQNPRHLVRRRGQEARLRCSPMKGHSHVYWYRQLPEEGLKFMVYLQKENIIDESGMPKERFSAEFPKEGPSILRIQQVVRGDSAAYFCASSPDGVLYNEQFFGPGTRLTVL.

The V gene is TRBV27, the J gene TRBJ1-2, with D possibly matching TRBD1 (5 bases). The CDR3 sequence is 16 residues long. Germline V lookup: CDR1 MNHEY, CDR2 SMNVEV (reference sequence). V was trimmed by 0 bases and J by 8 bases, leaving 19 bases between them. CDR3 in amino acids: CASSLSTAGGSGGYTF. CDR3 DNA: TGTGCCAGCAGTTTATCGACGGCGGGGGGGAGCGGCGGCTACACCTTC.